This entry lists 10 T cell receptor beta chains sequenced from one sample in a study of technical replicates of blood from a handful of donors (dated by TCRdb to about 2017). Library preparation used the immunoSEQ multiplex PCR assay. TCRdb mirrors the immuneACCESS table, restricted to in-frame sequences. Some clones are absent from its copies; in checked studies, under half trace to an unresolved V gene, and the reason for the others is unknown. In this sample the table shows fewer than 100,000 clones, about 97% of which occur a single time. Clones ranked in the top ten supply almost 0.3% of the sample. The source material was T cells isolated from PBMCs. The receptor set was obtained from a human donor in good health.

With regard to this clone: One junction end disagrees with the germline gene, perhaps due to a read error. This chain connects TRBV6-1 to TRBJ2-7; 7 bases align to TRBD2. The CDR3 runs 12 residues. Germline lookup yields CDR1 MNHNS and CDR2 SASEGT. CDR3 sequence: CASTPNGGGWDF. In nucleotides, the CDR3 is TGTGCCAGCACCCCTAACGGGGGAGGGTGGGACTTC.

V usage is TRBV12-5 and J usage is TRBJ2-6; the match to TRBD1 covers 9 bases. The germline V gene has CDR1 LGHNT and CDR2 FRNRAP. The trim removed 3 bases at V and 3 bases at J, leaving 3 bases unmatched. This CDR3 has 16 amino acids. CDR3 sequence: CASGFGQGSGANVLTF. CDR3 nucleotide sequence: TGTGCTAGTGGTTTTGGACAGGGGAGTGGGGCCAACGTCCTGACTTTC.

This clone was picked up one time. This chain connects TRBV19 to TRBJ2-7, with D tentatively TRBD2 (5 bases). The CDR3 runs to 15 residues. Germline values: CDR1 LNHDA, CDR2 SQIVND (reference sequence). Trimming removed 0 bases from V and 2 bases from J, with 11 bases in between. The CDR3 coding sequence is TGTGCCAGTAGTATAGATCTACTAGAAGCCTACGAGCAGTACTTC. It translates to CASSIDLLEAYEQYF. Using reference TRBV19 and TRBJ2-7 for the parts outside the CDR3, the full variable domain is DGGITQSPKYLFRKEGQNVTLSCEQNLNHDAMYWYRQDPGQGLRLIYYSQIVNDFQKGDIAEGYSVSREKKESFPLTVTSAQKNPTAFYLCASSIDLLEAYEQYFGPGTRLTVT.

The rearrangement uses TRBV27 and TRBJ2-3; 9 nucleotides match TRBD2. The germline V gene has CDR1 MNHEY and CDR2 SMNVEV (reference sequence). The ends lost 7 bases at V and 4 bases at J; junction bases unmatched: 6. The CDR3 extends over 14 amino acids. The CDR3 here is CASTAGGRADTQYF. CDR3 nucleotides: TGTGCCAGCACTGCGGGAGGGCGTGCAGATACGCAGTATTTT.

V and J are TRBV30 and TRBJ2-7, with 9 bases matching TRBD1. The CDR3 is 13 residues long. The trim removed 3 bases at V and 6 bases at J, leaving 6 bases unmatched. The germline V gene encodes CDR1 GTSNPN and CDR2 SVGIG (reference sequence). CDR3 protein: CAWRTQGALEQYF. CDR3 nucleotide sequence: TGTGCCTGGAGAACACAGGGGGCCCTCGAGCAGTACTTC.

In DNA form, the CDR3 reads TGTGCCAGCAGCTCCGGACTAGCGGGAGGGTTCGGCACAGATACGCAGTATTTT. Protein product: CASSSGLAGGFGTDTQYF. The chain is built from TRBV7-9 and TRBJ2-3; TRBD2 aligns across 15 bases. This CDR3 has 18 residues. Losses at the gene ends were 4 bases for V and 1 base for J; bases not matched to a gene: 6. The germline CDR1 and CDR2 sequences are SEHNR and FQNEAQ (reference sequence).

The V gene is TRBV25-1, the J gene TRBJ1-1; D is ambiguous. Germline lookup yields CDR1 MGHDK and CDR2 SYGVNS. The CDR3 covers 11 residues. Trimming removed 10 bases at V and 1 base at J, with 7 bases between. CDR3 DNA sequence: TGTGCCACAAACAAGAACACTGAAGCTTTCTTT. Amino acid sequence: CATNKNTEAFF.

CDR3 protein: CASSRQGPSSYEQYF. Written as DNA, the CDR3 is TGTGCCAGCAGTAGACAGGGCCCTAGCTCCTACGAGCAGTACTTC. The chain couples TRBV6-5 to TRBJ2-7, with TRBD1 matching 7 bases. There are 15 residues in the CDR3. The germline gives CDR1 MNHEY, CDR2 SVGAGI. Trimming at V came to 5 bases and at J to 0 bases, leaving 7 bases not matched to a gene.

Here the CDR3 DNA reads TGTGCCACCCGGGACTTTTACAATGAGCAGTTCTTC. Translated: CATRDFYNEQFF. The chain carries TRBV10-3 and TRBJ2-1, with D tentatively TRBD2 (6 bases). Germline loops: CDR1 ENHRY, CDR2 SYGVKD. This CDR3 has 12 amino acids. Trimming left V 10 bases short and J 4 bases short, with 11 bases between.

This sequence joins TRBV18 and TRBJ2-1; TRBD2 might be the D (5 bases). V was pared by 4 bases and J by 8 bases, with 21 bases between. Germline V CDR1 and CDR2: KGHSH, LQKENI. The CDR3 has 16 residues. The CDR3 sequence is CASSQYLAPDVDEQFF. In nucleotides, the CDR3 is TGTGCCAGCTCACAATATCTAGCACCCGACGTAGATGAGCAGTTCTTC.